These 18 T cell receptor beta chains came from one sample sequenced in a study of blood T cell repertoires in COVID-19. Sequencing was performed with immunoSEQ multiplex PCR; in TCRdb, only in-frame clones are kept and a portion is missing. The sample holds roughly 290,000 clones, 65% to 85% seen once. Sequenced input: peripheral blood. The receptors derive from a person aged 70 to 79 with COVID-19, enrolled during active disease.

V gene TRBV7-8 combines with J gene TRBJ2-7; D is perhaps TRBD1 (5 bases). The CDR3 has 15 amino acids. Trimming shortened V by 0 bases and J by 2 bases, and 11 bases separated the two germline ends. The germline V gene has CDR1 SGHVS and CDR2 FQNEAQ. The CDR3 spells CASSLAGVIPYEQYF. The CDR3 region has the DNA TGTGCCAGCAGCTTAGCAGGGGTAATCCCCTACGAGCAGTACTTC.

In its sample, this clone was seen once. The chain joins TRBV28 to TRBJ1-2; tentative D call: TRBD1 (5 bases). The germline gives CDR1 MDHEN, CDR2 SYDVKM. The length of the CDR3 is 15 residues. The V gene lost 6 bases and the J gene lost 1 base, with 15 bases spanning the gap. The CDR3 nucleotides are TGTGCCAGCAGACTCGACAGTTCTCTTAACTATGGCTACACCTTC. Its protein is CASRLDSSLNYGYTF.

The V and J genes are TRBV9 and TRBJ1-4; D not certain. This CDR3 contains 17 residues. V lost 0 bases to trimming and J lost 0 bases, with 12 bases between them. Germline values: CDR1 SGDLS, CDR2 YYNGEE. CDR3 bases: TGTGCCAGCAGCGTAGGTGTAGCCCCCGCAACTAATGAAAAACTGTTTTTT. Translation gives CASSVGVAPATNEKLFF.

Concerning this clone: A read error is possible here, since a much larger clone lies one base away. This chain connects TRBV27 to TRBJ2-7; TRBD2 might be the D (6 bases). The CDR3 extends over 16 amino acids. Germline loops: CDR1 MNHEY, CDR2 SMNVEV (reference sequence). The V end lost 5 bases, the J end lost 2 bases, and 19 bases lay between the germline ends. The CDR3 DNA reads as TGTGCCAGCAGTCTCAGAGGGGACTGGGGTACCTACGAGCAGTACTTC. Its protein is CASSLRGDWGTYEQYF.

V usage is TRBV6-5 and J usage is TRBJ1-2, with a weak D call TRBD1 (5 bases). Germline values: CDR1 MNHEY, CDR2 SVGAGI. V gave up 6 bases and J gave up 7 bases, with 15 bases separating them. The CDR3 loop spans 13 amino acids. CDR3 coding DNA: TGTGCCAGCAGCCCAACGACAGTGGGTGGCTACACCTTC. Its translation: CASSPTTVGGYTF.

The rearrangement joins TRBV4-1 to TRBJ2-3, with 7 bases aligning to TRBD1. CDR3 length equals 16 residues. Per germline, CDR1 MGHRA and CDR2 YSYEKL. The V segment lost 1 base and the J segment 3 bases; nucleotides outside the gene matches: 7. This CDR3 is CASSQAERGPTDTQYF. The CDR3 nucleotides read TGCGCCAGCAGCCAAGCAGAAAGGGGGCCTACAGATACGCAGTATTTT.

This chain joins TRBV3-1 (or the pseudogene TRBV3-2) and TRBJ2-7; 9 positions agree with TRBD1. CDR1 is LGHDT, CDR2 YNNKEL, per germline (reference sequence). V trimming: 4 bases; J trimming: 7 bases; junction bases outside the gene matches: 11. CDR3 length: 15 amino acids. The CDR3 DNA is TGTGCCAGCAGCCCGCCCGGGACAGGGTACTTGGAGCAGTACTTC. Translation gives CASSPPGTGYLEQYF.

This chain links TRBV5-4 with TRBJ2-1, with a weak D call TRBD1 (6 bases). CDR3 size: 16 residues. V lost 2 bases to trimming and J lost 2 bases, with 14 bases between them. Per the germline V gene, CDR1 is SGHNT and CDR2 is YYREEE (reference sequence). The CDR3 is CASSLTGIGAYNEQFF. CDR3 in DNA: TGTGCCAGCAGCTTAACAGGGATTGGGGCCTACAATGAGCAGTTCTTC.

The V gene is TRBV9, the J gene TRBJ2-5; 8 bases line up with TRBD2. Germline CDR1 is SGDLS and CDR2 is YYNGEE. The J segment lost 5 bases and the V segment lost 0 bases, leaving 9 bases of the junction unmatched. The CDR3 contains 16 residues. The CDR3 region is CASSVGLAGRVETQYF. The CDR3 DNA is TGTGCCAGCAGCGTAGGACTAGCCGGGAGGGTGGAGACCCAGTACTTC.

This chain connects TRBV7-9 to TRBJ1-4, with TRBD1 matching over 7 bases. The CDR3 extends over 14 amino acids. In germline, CDR1 is SEHNR, CDR2 FQNEAQ (reference sequence). J was trimmed by 5 bases and V by 6 bases; bases with no gene match: 6. The CDR3 reads CASRYQGDNEKLFF. In DNA form, the CDR3 reads TGTGCCAGCAGATACCAGGGGGACAATGAAAAACTGTTTTTT.

This clone was seen more than once but under ten times. Other DNA sequences in this specimen translate into the identical CDR3. This chain connects TRBV3-1 (or the pseudogene TRBV3-2) to TRBJ1-1; TRBD1 is a possible D gene (5 bases). Germline CDR1 and CDR2: LGHDT and YNNKEL (reference sequence). This CDR3 has 13 residues. V dropped 5 bases and J dropped 1 base, with 8 bases sitting between them. The CDR3 bases are TGTGCCAGCAGCAGGCAGGGGAACACTGAAGCTTTCTTT. Its protein is CASSRQGNTEAFF.

The chain links TRBV5-1 to TRBJ1-6; D is ambiguous. Trimming stripped 1 base from V and 7 bases from J, with 9 bases between. CDR1 is SGHRS, CDR2 YFSETQ, per germline. CDR3 length equals 14 residues. CDR3 loop: CASSLTDANSPLHF. The CDR3 bases are TGCGCCAGCAGCTTGACAGACGCAAATTCACCCCTCCACTTT.

This rearrangement joins TRBV6-1 to TRBJ1-3; TRBD1 aligns across 7 bases. J gave up 2 bases and V 4 bases, and 11 bases lay outside the gene matches. Germline CDR1 and CDR2: MNHNS and SASEGT. The CDR3 has 17 amino acids. The CDR3 sequence is CASSVAGGTEAGNTIYF. In DNA, the CDR3 is TGTGCCAGCAGTGTGGCAGGCGGGACAGAGGCTGGAAACACCATATATTTT.

V gene TRBV6-5 combines with J gene TRBJ1-5; D unresolved. The CDR3 is 10 residues long. Germline-derived CDR1 and CDR2 are MNHEY and SVGAGI. V lost 8 bases, J lost 9 bases, and 8 bases lay in between. DNA for the CDR3: TGTGCCAGCGGGCCACCGCCCCAGCATTTT. Protein product: CASGPPPQHF.

The chain employs TRBV5-4 and TRBJ1-1; no firm D call. This CDR3 is 14 amino acids long. In germline, CDR1 is SGHNT, CDR2 YYREEE (reference sequence). Trimming took 6 bases from V and 0 from J, leaving 12 bases between them. Here the CDR3 DNA reads TGTGCCAGCACCTCCGGTATCATGAACACTGAAGCTTTCTTT. Its protein product is CASTSGIMNTEAFF.

This clone came up a few times. CDR3 protein: CAWSLQVNEQFF. DNA of the CDR3: TGTGCCTGGAGCCTACAGGTCAATGAGCAGTTCTTC. This chain joins TRBV30 and TRBJ2-1, with D perhaps TRBD1 (5 bases). The CDR3 runs to 12 residues. Germline CDR1 is GTSNPN and CDR2 is SVGIG (reference sequence). V lost 3 bases and J lost 6, with 9 bases in between.

This clone came up a few times. The chain uses TRBV5-6 and TRBJ1-2; D unclear. V was clipped by 2 bases and J by 4 bases, with 15 bases between them. Germline lookup yields CDR1 SGHDT and CDR2 YYEEEE. This CDR3 region has 15 residues. CDR3 DNA: TGTGCCAGCAGCTTAAGGCCGAGAGGGTCCTATGGCTACACCTTC. It codes for CASSLRPRGSYGYTF.

The chain uses TRBV6-5 and TRBJ2-1; 9 bases match TRBD2. Germline V gene data show CDR1 as MNHEY and CDR2 as SVGAGI. J was trimmed by 5 bases and V by 4 bases; bases with no gene match: 6. The CDR3 totals 15 residues. The CDR3 DNA follows: TGTGCCAGCAGTTCCCCGGGACTAGCCCACAATGAGCAGTTCTTC. Protein product: CASSSPGLAHNEQFF.